Given below is one TCR beta chain in context. Trimming removed 7 bases at V and 9 bases at J, with 19 bases between. CDR1 SNHLY and CDR2 FYNNEI come from the germline V gene. CDR3 size: 14 residues. Original handling: Amplifying reference gene primers gave estimates of nucleated cell counts. Sequenced by immunoSEQ multiplex PCR; TCRdb stores in-frame clones only, minus some. That table furnishes V, J and clone size, whereas the DNA furnished D and trimming. The sample has about 130,000 clones, 70% to 80% seen once; the top ten hold about 40%. This sample was taken from a study of blood T cell repertoires in COVID-19. Study-wide context: Both acute and convalescent COVID-19 samples were obtained from the United States, Italy and Spain.

V gene TRBV2 combines with J gene TRBJ2-4; perhaps TRBD2 as D (5 bases). The sequenced sample was peripheral blood. This receptor was obtained from a man in his forties with active or convalescent COVID-19. CDR3 nucleotide sequence: TGTGCCAGCATTATGGGCTCTCTAGAGGGCATTCAGTACTTC. Translating it yields CASIMGSLEGIQYF.